The 3 T cell receptor beta chains listed next were all sequenced from one sample in a study of blood T cell repertoires in COVID-19. Assay used: immunoSEQ multiplex PCR; TCRdb lists only in-frame clones, some missing. Of about 180,000 clones detected, approximately 81% appear once; the ten largest clones hold around a sixth. Source material: peripheral blood. The origin of the receptors is a person in their 70s with COVID-19, enrolled during active disease.

The chain joins TRBV11-2 to TRBJ2-3; D not certain. CDR3 size: 11 residues. V dropped 5 bases and J dropped 7 bases, with 7 bases sitting between them. The germline CDR1 and CDR2 sequences are SGHAT and FQNNGV. For the CDR3, the DNA is TGTGCCAGCAGCCAGTCATATACGCAGTATTTT. Encoded protein: CASSQSYTQYF.

The J gene is TRBJ2-5, the V gene TRBV7-2, with TRBD2 matching 13 bases. Trimming took 4 bases from V and 2 from J; bases not matched to a gene: 4. CDR1 is SGHTA and CDR2 is FQGNSA in the germline V gene. CDR3 length: 16 residues. For the CDR3, the DNA is TGTGCCAGCAGCTCGGGACTAGCGGGGCCTCAAGAGACCCAGTACTTC. This translates into CASSSGLAGPQETQYF.

The chain carries TRBV11-3 and TRBJ2-3, with 11 bases identical to TRBD2. The V and J ends lost 5 bases and 1 base, in that order; junction bases with no gene match: 8. This CDR3 region has 17 residues. Looked up from germline, CDR1 is SGHNT and CDR2 is YENEEA. The CDR3 DNA sequence: TGTGCCAGCAGCAAGAGGACTAGCGGGTCCGGCACAGATACGCAGTATTTT. Residues: CASSKRTSGSGTDTQYF.